This is a list of T cell receptor beta chains from one sample in a study of blood T cell repertoires in COVID-19. Generated by immunoSEQ multiplex PCR, the TCRdb table keeps only in-frame clones and is missing some. Among 100,000 to 150,000 clones listed, about 79% were seen once. What was sequenced was peripheral blood. The source is a man aged 35 to 55 with active or convalescent COVID-19. Each CDR3 is given with its conserved first and last residue. D genes are given only for firm matches. A row's size may be missing; if present it is once, few, many or a size class.

DNA: TGTGCCAGCAGTCCACTGGGACAGGGAAGCTATGGCTACACCTTC
CDR3: CASSPLGQGSYGYTF
J: TRBJ1-2
D: TRBD1
V: TRBV27
size: NA

DNA: TGTGCCAGTAGTATAATTACAGGGGCCCCCTACACCGGGGAGCTGTTTTTT
CDR3: CASSIITGAPYTGELFF
J: TRBJ2-2
D: TRBD1
V: TRBV19
size: NA

DNA: TGTGCCAGTAGTATTGGACTAGCGCCGGCTGGGGAGCAGTTCTTC
CDR3: CASSIGLAPAGEQFF
J: TRBJ2-1
D: TRBD2
V: TRBV19
size: NA

DNA: TGTGCCACCAGTGGGGGAGGCACAGATACGCAGTATTTT
CDR3: CATSGGGTDTQYF
J: TRBJ2-3
D: NA
V: TRBV24-1
size: NA

DNA: TGTGCCAGCAGCTCTACCCTCGGGCCCCAGCATTTT
CDR3: CASSSTLGPQHF
J: TRBJ1-5
D: NA
V: TRBV12-3/TRBV12-4
size: NA

DNA: TGTGCCAGCACTTTAAAACAGGGGGCTAACTATGGCTACACCTTC
CDR3: CASTLKQGANYGYTF
J: TRBJ1-2
D: TRBD1
V: TRBV6-5
size: NA

DNA: TGTGCCTGGAGCCCCGGGCATCGGGGCTATGGCTACACCTTC
CDR3: CAWSPGHRGYGYTF
J: TRBJ1-2
D: NA
V: TRBV30
size: few

DNA: TGTGCCAGCAGTTTAGGACATACCTTCTACGAGCAGTACTTC
CDR3: CASSLGHTFYEQYF
J: TRBJ2-7
D: NA
V: TRBV28
size: NA

DNA: TGTGCCAGCAGCTTAGGCGGCAGGGGAGCCTACAATGAGCAGTTCTTC
CDR3: CASSLGGRGAYNEQFF
J: TRBJ2-1
D: NA
V: TRBV7-2
size: NA

DNA: TGCGCCAGCAGCTTAACAGGGGGCCAATACGAGCAGTACTTC
CDR3: CASSLTGGQYEQYF
J: TRBJ2-7
D: TRBD1
V: TRBV5-1
size: NA

DNA: TGTGCCACCAGTGATAGATTATCGGAGGATGGCTACACCTTC
CDR3: CATSDRLSEDGYTF
J: TRBJ1-2
D: NA
V: TRBV24-1
size: NA

DNA: TGCAGTGCTAGTTCTCCTGGACAGGGGGCGTACGAGCAGTACTTC
CDR3: CSASSPGQGAYEQYF
J: TRBJ2-7
D: TRBD1
V: TRBV20-1
size: NA

DNA: TGTGCCAGCAGCCATCCGGAACAGAACTCCTACGAGCAGTACTTC
CDR3: CASSHPEQNSYEQYF
J: TRBJ2-7
D: NA
V: TRBV16
size: NA

DNA: TGTGCCATCAGTGACGCACGGGAGACTTCTGAAGCTTTCTTT
CDR3: CAISDARETSEAFF
J: TRBJ1-1
D: NA
V: TRBV10-3
size: NA

DNA: TGTGCCAGCAGCCTAGATACCAGGTTCAGCTCCTATAATTCACCCCTCCACTTT
CDR3: CASSLDTRFSSYNSPLHF
J: TRBJ1-6
D: NA
V: TRBV7-2
size: NA

DNA: TGTGCCAGCGGGGACAGGTATTCCACTGAAGCTTTCTTT
CDR3: CASGDRYSTEAFF
J: TRBJ1-1
D: TRBD1
V: TRBV9
size: NA

DNA: TGTGCCAGTAGTATGGCGGGAGTGTTAAGGGAGACCCAGTACTTC
CDR3: CASSMAGVLRETQYF
J: TRBJ2-5
D: TRBD2
V: TRBV19
size: once

DNA: TGTGCCAGCAGCTTAAGGACAGGACTTACCTATGGCTACACCTTC
CDR3: CASSLRTGLTYGYTF
J: TRBJ1-2
D: TRBD1
V: TRBV7-9
size: NA

DNA: TGTGCCAGCGGGACAGGGGGTTTTAACGGCTACACCTTC
CDR3: CASGTGGFNGYTF
J: TRBJ1-2
D: TRBD1
V: TRBV28
size: NA

DNA: TGTGCCAGTTGGACAGGGGAATGCTACGAGCAGTACTTC
CDR3: CASWTGECYEQYF
J: TRBJ2-7
D: TRBD1
V: TRBV19
size: NA

DNA: TGTGCCAGCAGCCCCGGTGTCTATGGCTACACCTTC
CDR3: CASSPGVYGYTF
J: TRBJ1-2
D: NA
V: TRBV5-6
size: NA

DNA: TGTGCTAGCAGCTTAGGGTCGGCAGATACGCAGTATTTT
CDR3: CASSLGSADTQYF
J: TRBJ2-3
D: NA
V: TRBV7-7
size: NA

DNA: TGTGCCAGCAGCGTCAGGGAGAGGACAGGGGCGAACTATGGCTACACCTTC
CDR3: CASSVRERTGANYGYTF
J: TRBJ1-2
D: TRBD1
V: TRBV9
size: NA

DNA: TGTGCCAGCAGTCTACTCGGACAGGGGGAGGGCACTGAAGCTTTCTTT
CDR3: CASSLLGQGEGTEAFF
J: TRBJ1-1
D: TRBD1
V: TRBV27
size: NA

DNA: TGTGCCAGCAGTTTTTGGGGACAGGGGGATAGTCATGGCTACACCTTC
CDR3: CASSFWGQGDSHGYTF
J: TRBJ1-2
D: TRBD1
V: TRBV27
size: NA

DNA: TGTGCCAGCAGCTTACGCAGAGGGCCCCACTATGGCTACACCTTC
CDR3: CASSLRRGPHYGYTF
J: TRBJ1-2
D: NA
V: TRBV7-9
size: NA

DNA: TGTGCCAGCAGATCGGGACACCCGGGAGGCGAGCAGTACTTC
CDR3: CASRSGHPGGEQYF
J: TRBJ2-7
D: NA
V: TRBV6-6
size: NA

DNA: TGTGCCAGCAGCACTCCAGGGATTTCTGGTAGGGGCTACACCTTC
CDR3: CASSTPGISGRGYTF
J: TRBJ1-2
D: NA
V: TRBV9
size: NA

DNA: TGTGCCAGCAGCTCCGGAGAGAGGGAAAAACTGTTTTTT
CDR3: CASSSGEREKLFF
J: TRBJ1-4
D: NA
V: TRBV5-6
size: NA

DNA: TGTGCCAGCAGTTTAGGGACAGGGGGAGAAGCTTTCTTT
CDR3: CASSLGTGGEAFF
J: TRBJ1-1
D: TRBD1
V: TRBV12-3/TRBV12-4
size: NA

DNA: TGTGCCAGCAGCACAGGGGTGTTGGGCTACACCTTC
CDR3: CASSTGVLGYTF
J: TRBJ1-2
D: TRBD1
V: TRBV28
size: few

DNA: TGTGCCACCAGCAGTGGGCAGTCCCCGAACGAAAAACTGTTTTTT
CDR3: CATSSGQSPNEKLFF
J: TRBJ1-4
D: NA
V: TRBV15
size: NA

DNA: TGTGCCAGCAGCCTCGGACAGGGGGCTTATCAGCCCCAGCATTTT
CDR3: CASSLGQGAYQPQHF
J: TRBJ1-5
D: TRBD1
V: TRBV6-5
size: NA

DNA: TGTGCCAGCAGCGTCTCCGGGACAGGGGGCTCCTACGAGCAGTACTTC
CDR3: CASSVSGTGGSYEQYF
J: TRBJ2-7
D: TRBD1
V: TRBV9
size: NA

DNA: TGTGCCAGCAGCTCCAGGGTTGGGACTGAAGCTTTCTTT
CDR3: CASSSRVGTEAFF
J: TRBJ1-1
D: NA
V: TRBV5-6
size: NA

DNA: TGTGCCTGGAGGGGTGGGGGGAGAGAAGCTTTCTTT
CDR3: CAWRGGGREAFF
J: TRBJ1-1
D: NA
V: TRBV30
size: NA

DNA: TGTGCCGCCTCGGGACAGGGGTCCTACGAGCAGTACTTC
CDR3: CAASGQGSYEQYF
J: TRBJ2-7
D: TRBD1
V: TRBV2
size: once

DNA: TGCGCCAGCAGCTTGCCAGCGGCCTCCTACAATGAGCAGTTCTTC
CDR3: CASSLPAASYNEQFF
J: TRBJ2-1
D: NA
V: TRBV5-1
size: NA

DNA: TGTGCCTGGAGTGGCGGGGGGAGGACTGAAGCTTTCTTT
CDR3: CAWSGGGRTEAFF
J: TRBJ1-1
D: NA
V: TRBV30
size: NA

DNA: TGTGCCAGCAGACGCTTTACAGGGGAGGCTGAAGCTTTCTTT
CDR3: CASRRFTGEAEAFF
J: TRBJ1-1
D: TRBD1
V: TRBV6-5
size: NA

DNA: TGCGCCAGCAGCGAAATCCCGGGGGTTGGAGATACGCAGTATTTT
CDR3: CASSEIPGVGDTQYF
J: TRBJ2-3
D: NA
V: TRBV5-1
size: NA

DNA: TGCGCCAGCAGCTCCGGTAATAGCAATCAGCCCCAGCATTTT
CDR3: CASSSGNSNQPQHF
J: TRBJ1-5
D: NA
V: TRBV5-1
size: NA

DNA: TGCGCCAGCAGCCCGCTATTCTTTAGCAATCAGCCCCAGCATTTT
CDR3: CASSPLFFSNQPQHF
J: TRBJ1-5
D: NA
V: TRBV4-1
size: NA

DNA: TGTGCCAGCAGCTTGGCTTTCTCCTACGAGCAGTACTTC
CDR3: CASSLAFSYEQYF
J: TRBJ2-7
D: NA
V: TRBV13
size: many

DNA: TGTGCCAGCAGCCGCTCCTACGAGCAGTACTTC
CDR3: CASSRSYEQYF
J: TRBJ2-7
D: NA
V: TRBV6-5
size: NA

DNA: TGCAGCGTTGACAGGAACACTGAAGCTTTCTTT
CDR3: CSVDRNTEAFF
J: TRBJ1-1
D: NA
V: TRBV29-1
size: NA

DNA: TGTGCCAGCAGTGAAGGTGGGGCACCCGGGCATCAGCCCCAGCATTTT
CDR3: CASSEGGAPGHQPQHF
J: TRBJ1-5
D: NA
V: TRBV6-1
size: few

DNA: TGTGCCAGCAGCGTAGCACCCGGGAACACCGGGGAGCTGTTTTTT
CDR3: CASSVAPGNTGELFF
J: TRBJ2-2
D: NA
V: TRBV9
size: many

DNA: TGTGCCAGTAGTACCCGGAGGAGGGGACCCCAAGAGGCGGAAAAACTGTTTTTT
CDR3: CASSTRRRGPQEAEKLFF
J: TRBJ1-4
D: NA
V: TRBV19
size: NA

DNA: TGTGCCAACTGGGACAGGGGGTCGAACTATGGCTACACCTTC
CDR3: CANWDRGSNYGYTF
J: TRBJ1-2
D: TRBD1
V: TRBV6-5
size: NA

DNA: TGTGCCAGCAGTTTTTTAGGGACAGGGGGTGAAAAACTGTTTTTT
CDR3: CASSFLGTGGEKLFF
J: TRBJ1-4
D: TRBD1
V: TRBV28
size: NA

DNA: TGTGCCAGCAGTTACTCGTTGGGGGCGCCAAGCGAGCAGTACTTC
CDR3: CASSYSLGAPSEQYF
J: TRBJ2-7
D: NA
V: TRBV6-5
size: many

DNA: TGTGCCACCAGCTGGTCCACAGGGTTAGAGACCCAGTACTTC
CDR3: CATSWSTGLETQYF
J: TRBJ2-5
D: NA
V: TRBV15
size: NA

DNA: TGTGCCAGCAGTTACTCGAACACCGGGGAAAAACTGTTTTTT
CDR3: CASSYSNTGEKLFF
J: TRBJ1-4
D: NA
V: TRBV6-5
size: NA

DNA: TGCAGTGCTAGGGGGCCCGCTGAAGCTTTCTTT
CDR3: CSARGPAEAFF
J: TRBJ1-1
D: NA
V: TRBV20-1
size: NA

DNA: TGTGCCTGGAGCCCTGGACAGGGACCCTACGAGCAGTACTTC
CDR3: CAWSPGQGPYEQYF
J: TRBJ2-7
D: TRBD1
V: TRBV30
size: NA

DNA: TGTGCCTGGAATAGGGGGGGTAGCAATCAGCCCCAGCATTTT
CDR3: CAWNRGGSNQPQHF
J: TRBJ1-5
D: NA
V: TRBV30
size: NA

DNA: TGTGCCAGCAGCTTAGCGCAATGGGAGGCCTCCTACAATGAGCAGTTCTTC
CDR3: CASSLAQWEASYNEQFF
J: TRBJ2-1
D: NA
V: TRBV7-6
size: few

DNA: TGTGCCACCAGTGATCCCTCTAGGGGAAGGGGCTACGAGCAGTACTTC
CDR3: CATSDPSRGRGYEQYF
J: TRBJ2-7
D: NA
V: TRBV24-1
size: few

DNA: TGTGCCATCAGTGACAGGGATGGCACCGGGGAGCTGTTTTTT
CDR3: CAISDRDGTGELFF
J: TRBJ2-2
D: NA
V: TRBV10-3
size: NA